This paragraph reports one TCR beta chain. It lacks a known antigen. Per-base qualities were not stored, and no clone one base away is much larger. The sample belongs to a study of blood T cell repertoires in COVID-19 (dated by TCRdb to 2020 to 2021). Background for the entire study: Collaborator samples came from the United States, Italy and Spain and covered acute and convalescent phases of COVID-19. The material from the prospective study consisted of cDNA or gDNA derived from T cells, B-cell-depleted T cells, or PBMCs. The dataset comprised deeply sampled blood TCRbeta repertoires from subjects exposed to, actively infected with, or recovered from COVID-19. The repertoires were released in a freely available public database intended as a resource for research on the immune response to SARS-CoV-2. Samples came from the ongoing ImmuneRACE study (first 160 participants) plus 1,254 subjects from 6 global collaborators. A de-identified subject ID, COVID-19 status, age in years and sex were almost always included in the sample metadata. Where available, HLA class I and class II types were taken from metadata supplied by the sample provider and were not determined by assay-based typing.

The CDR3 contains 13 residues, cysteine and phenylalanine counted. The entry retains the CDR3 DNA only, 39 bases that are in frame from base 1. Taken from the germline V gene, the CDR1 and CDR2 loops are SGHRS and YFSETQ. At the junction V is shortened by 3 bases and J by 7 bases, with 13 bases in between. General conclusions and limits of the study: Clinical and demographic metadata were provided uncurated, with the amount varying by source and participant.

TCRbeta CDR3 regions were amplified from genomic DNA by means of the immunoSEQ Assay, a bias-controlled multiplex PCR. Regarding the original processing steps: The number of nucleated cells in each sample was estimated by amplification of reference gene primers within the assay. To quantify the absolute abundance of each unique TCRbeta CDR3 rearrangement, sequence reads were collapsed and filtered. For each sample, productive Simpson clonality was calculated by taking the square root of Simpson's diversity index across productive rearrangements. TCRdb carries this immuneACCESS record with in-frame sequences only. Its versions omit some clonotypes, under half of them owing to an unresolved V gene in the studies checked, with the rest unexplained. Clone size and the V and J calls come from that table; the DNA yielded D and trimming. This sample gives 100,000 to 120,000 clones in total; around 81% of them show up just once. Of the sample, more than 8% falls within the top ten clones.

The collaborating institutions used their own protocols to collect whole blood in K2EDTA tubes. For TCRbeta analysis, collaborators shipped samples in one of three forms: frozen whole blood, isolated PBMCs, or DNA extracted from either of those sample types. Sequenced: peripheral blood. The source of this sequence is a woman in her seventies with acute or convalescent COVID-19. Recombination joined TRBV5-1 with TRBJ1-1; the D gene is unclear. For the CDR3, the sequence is CASSYITGSEAFF. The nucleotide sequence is TGCGCCAGCAGCTACATTACCGGGAGTGAAGCTTTCTTT.